These T cell receptor beta chains were read from a single sample in a study of multiple sclerosis patients with progressive multifocal leukoencephalopathy. The repertoire was sequenced with immunoSEQ multiplex PCR; TCRdb's copy has only in-frame clones and lacks some. Here the sample spans under 30,000 clones, almost 90% being singletons. The material sequenced was PBMCs, taken from a patient treated with natalizumab. Receptors were obtained from a human donor with multiple sclerosis. The CDR3 runs from the conserved cysteine through the conserved F or W. The D gene is left open where the match is weak. The size entry is marked missing in some rows and otherwise reads once, few, many or a size class.

cdr3_length j_call clone_size d_call v_call cdr3_aa cdr3_nt
15 TRBJ2-2 once TRBD1 TRBV30 CAWSLGQGATGELFF TGTGCCTGGAGCTTGGGACAGGGTGCCACCGGGGAGCTGTTTTTT
17 TRBJ2-6 NA NA TRBV7-8 CASSLNSPSAGANVLTF TGTGCCAGCAGCTTAAATTCTCCGAGCGCTGGGGCCAACGTCCTGACTTTC
14 TRBJ2-3 NA TRBD2 TRBV7-2 CASSFSGDTDTQYF TGTGCCAGCAGCTTTAGCGGGGATACAGATACGCAGTATTTT
14 TRBJ2-5 NA TRBD2 TRBV7-9 CASSSSSGEETQYF TGTGCCAGCAGCTCGAGCAGCGGGGAAGAGACCCAGTACTTC
15 TRBJ1-1 NA TRBD1 TRBV10-2 CASSVTTGGYTEAFF TGCGCCAGCAGTGTTACGACAGGGGGGTACACTGAAGCTTTCTTT
13 TRBJ2-7 few NA TRBV13 CASSPPGPYEQYF TGTGCCAGCAGCCCACCGGGGCCTTACGAGCAGTACTTC
14 TRBJ1-5 NA NA TRBV7-9 CASSPEGGTQPQHF TGTGCCAGCAGCCCCGAGGGTGGCACTCAGCCCCAGCATTTT
14 TRBJ1-5 NA NA TRBV9 CASSEGGGNQPQHF TGTGCCAGCAGCGAGGGGGGGGGCAATCAGCCCCAGCATTTT
14 TRBJ2-1 NA TRBD2 TRBV19 CASRRTSVGNEQFF TGTGCCAGTAGAAGGACTAGTGTCGGCAATGAGCAGTTCTTC
14 TRBJ2-7 once TRBD1 TRBV28 CASTSGTGTYEQYF TGTGCCAGCACCTCCGGGACAGGGACGTACGAGCAGTACTTC
14 TRBJ2-3 NA NA TRBV7-9 CASSDRRGTDTQYF TGTGCCAGCAGCGATAGGAGGGGCACAGATACGCAGTATTTT
14 TRBJ1-2 NA NA TRBV7-9 CASSIATGGGGYTF TGTGCCAGCAGCATCGCCACGGGAGGCGGAGGCTACACCTTC
16 TRBJ2-7 NA NA TRBV7-9 CASSLGFTGHPYEQYF TGTGCCAGCAGCTTAGGATTTACAGGTCACCCCTACGAGCAGTACTTC
17 TRBJ2-3 NA NA TRBV9 CASSVATGAGTTDTQYF TGTGCCAGCAGCGTAGCTACCGGCGCAGGGACCACAGATACGCAGTATTTT
16 TRBJ1-6 NA TRBD1 TRBV19 CASSVRTGRINSPLHF TGTGCCAGTAGTGTGAGGACAGGGAGAATTAATTCACCCCTCCACTTT
16 TRBJ2-5 NA TRBD2 TRBV7-9 CASSLSAGGLQETQYF TGTGCCAGCAGCTTATCGGCGGGGGGACTCCAAGAGACCCAGTACTTC
15 TRBJ2-7 NA NA TRBV5-4 CASSRAVGSLYEQYF TGTGCCAGCAGCCGCGCTGTGGGGAGCCTCTACGAGCAGTACTTC
14 TRBJ1-1 NA NA TRBV19 CASTRQGLDTEAFF TGTGCCAGTACCAGGCAGGGATTGGACACTGAAGCTTTCTTT
16 TRBJ2-4 NA TRBD2 TRBV19 CASSTPPGGGRNIQYF TGTGCCAGTAGTACCCCCCCAGGCGGGGGGAGAAACATTCAGTACTTC
12 TRBJ1-1 few NA TRBV19 CASSTNRISAFF TGTGCCAGTAGCACTAACAGAATATCAGCTTTCTTT
15 TRBJ1-3 NA NA TRBV2 CARSKTYSSGNTIYF TGTGCCCGCTCAAAGACGTACAGCTCTGGAAACACCATATATTTT
16 TRBJ1-1 NA NA TRBV7-9 CASSLVGAGSLAEAFF TGTGCCAGCAGCTTAGTTGGTGCGGGAAGTCTTGCTGAAGCTTTCTTT
13 TRBJ2-3 NA TRBD2 TRBV11-3 CASSSGGTDTQYF TGTGCCAGCAGCTCCGGGGGGACAGATACGCAGTATTTT
13 TRBJ2-7 NA NA TRBV28 CASSLGPHYEQYF TGTGCCAGCAGTTTAGGACCACACTACGAGCAGTACTTC
16 TRBJ1-1 few NA TRBV6-5 CAGSYSHYRRNTEAFF TGTGCCGGCAGTTACTCTCATTATAGGCGGAACACTGAAGCTTTCTTT
14 TRBJ1-1 NA TRBD1 TRBV4-2 CASSTRQGRAEAFF TGTGCCAGCAGCACTCGACAGGGGAGGGCTGAAGCTTTCTTT
17 TRBJ1-5 few NA TRBV19 CASSEADIPYGNQPQHF TGTGCCAGTTCGGAAGCGGACATACCTTATGGCAATCAGCCCCAGCATTTT
13 TRBJ2-1 NA NA TRBV5-6 CASSLDRHGEQFF TGTGCCAGCAGTTTGGACAGACACGGTGAGCAGTTCTTC
16 TRBJ2-1 NA TRBD2 TRBV30 CAWRPRGGGAYNEQFF TGTGCCTGGCGACCTCGGGGCGGGGGGGCCTACAATGAGCAGTTCTTC
17 TRBJ2-1 once TRBD2 TRBV4-3 CASSQEVAGGHYNEQFF TGCGCCAGCAGCCAAGAGGTAGCGGGGGGTCACTACAATGAGCAGTTCTTC
15 TRBJ2-3 NA TRBD2 TRBV5-1 CASSLAGGSTDTQYF TGCGCCAGCAGCTTAGCGGGGGGGAGCACAGATACGCAGTATTTT
14 TRBJ2-1 NA NA TRBV7-2 CASSRDWHNNEQFF TGTGCCAGCAGCCGGGACTGGCACAACAATGAGCAGTTCTTC
15 TRBJ2-7 NA NA TRBV7-6 CASSLGGRGAYEQYF TGTGCCAGCAGCTTAGGGGGTAGGGGGGCGTACGAGCAGTACTTC
15 TRBJ2-5 NA TRBD2 TRBV5-1 CASSFSLAGGETQYF TGCGCCAGCAGCTTCTCACTAGCGGGCGGGGAGACCCAGTACTTC
15 TRBJ1-4 NA NA TRBV7-6 CASSLAVLGREKLFF TGTGCCAGCAGCTTAGCGGTATTGGGTCGGGAAAAACTGTTTTTT
15 TRBJ2-3 once NA TRBV9 CASSVSQAYTDTQYF TGTGCCAGCAGCGTATCGCAAGCCTACACAGATACGCAGTATTTT
15 TRBJ1-4 once TRBD1 TRBV28 CASSLWRGQGEKLFF TGTGCCAGCAGTTTATGGCGGGGACAGGGTGAAAAACTGTTTTTT
14 TRBJ1-1 NA NA TRBV29-1 CSVADSPLNTEAFF TGCAGCGTTGCAGACAGCCCGCTGAACACTGAAGCTTTCTTT
14 TRBJ2-3 NA NA TRBV10-1 CASSERVTTDTQYF TGCGCCAGCAGTGAGAGGGTCACCACAGATACGCAGTATTTT
14 TRBJ2-2 NA NA TRBV11-2 CASSLDPYTGELFF TGTGCCAGCAGCTTAGATCCCTACACCGGGGAGCTGTTTTTT
15 TRBJ1-5 NA NA TRBV6-1 CASSDQTGSNQPQHF TGTGCCAGCAGTGATCAGACAGGTAGCAATCAGCCCCAGCATTTT
15 TRBJ1-2 once TRBD1 TRBV7-9 CAGSLARGIGYGYTF TGTGCCGGCAGCTTGGCCAGGGGGATCGGGTATGGCTACACCTTC
13 TRBJ1-6 NA NA TRBV6-5 CASSADSRSPLHF TGTGCCAGCAGCGCGGACTCTAGGTCACCCCTCCACTTT
14 TRBJ1-5 NA NA TRBV18 CASSPGQSNQPQHF TGTGCCAGCTCACCTGGACAGAGCAATCAGCCCCAGCATTTT
14 TRBJ1-3 few NA TRBV10-3 CATSREPTENTIYF TGTGCCACCTCGCGGGAACCGACGGAAAACACCATATATTTT
14 TRBJ2-3 NA TRBD2 TRBV6-4 CASSEGGDTDTQYF TGTGCCAGCAGTGAGGGAGGGGACACAGATACGCAGTATTTT
14 TRBJ1-2 NA NA TRBV28 CASSPNGGGPGYTF TGTGCCAGCAGTCCCAACGGGGGCGGGCCTGGCTACACCTTC
13 TRBJ2-7 NA TRBD2 TRBV6-5 CASSEAGYREQYF TGTGCCAGCAGTGAAGCGGGATACCGGGAGCAGTACTTC
13 TRBJ2-1 NA NA TRBV7-7 CASSLSGWDEQFF TGTGCTAGCAGCTTGTCAGGGTGGGACGAGCAGTTCTTC
14 TRBJ2-5 NA NA TRBV2 CASQRTDSQETQYF TGTGCCAGCCAACGGACAGATAGCCAAGAGACCCAGTACTTC
15 TRBJ2-5 once TRBD1 TRBV7-9 CASSLYGTGKETQYF TGTGCCAGCAGCTTATATGGGACAGGGAAAGAGACCCAGTACTTC
13 TRBJ1-2 NA NA TRBV9 CASSSRAPYGYTF TGTGCCAGCAGCTCCAGAGCCCCCTATGGCTACACCTTC
13 TRBJ2-4 NA NA TRBV6-5 CASSYSDRNIQYF TGTGCCAGCAGTTACTCCGACAGAAACATTCAGTACTTC
18 TRBJ1-2 NA NA TRBV19 CASSIGPGPLSGNYGYTF TGTGCCAGTAGTATAGGTCCGGGCCCACTGTCGGGTAACTATGGCTACACCTTC
22 TRBJ2-3 NA TRBD2 TRBV7-8 CASSVGLAGTYLRSPNSDTQYF TGTGCCAGCAGCGTGGGACTAGCGGGGACTTATCTACGGAGCCCCAACTCAGATACGCAGTATTTT